These 19 T cell receptor beta chains were sequenced from one sample in a study of shared clonotypes between healthy human individuals. Generated by immunoSEQ multiplex PCR, the TCRdb table keeps only in-frame clones and is missing some. The data hold around 2.5 million clones, with 80% to 95% observed a single time. The sequenced material came from naive CD4+ T cells from PBMCs. The subset here: CD45RA+ positively selected. The source of these receptors is a man aged 18 to 30 in good health. Some clones in this sample may be carry-over from other donors' samples.

As for this clone: The same CDR3 can be traced to other DNA sequences in this sample. This chain joins TRBV28 and TRBJ2-7, with D possibly called TRBD1 or TRBD2 (5 bases each). Germline V gives CDR1 MDHEN, CDR2 SYDVKM. The CDR3 is 16 amino acids. Trimming took 5 bases from V and 6 from J, leaving 23 bases between them. CDR3 amino acids: CASSLVRPGRSGEQYF. CDR3 in DNA: TGTGCCAGCAGTCTAGTCCGGCCAGGGAGAAGTGGCGAGCAGTACTTC.

This chain joins TRBV19 and TRBJ2-6, with D unclear. Germline V lookup: CDR1 LNHDA, CDR2 SQIVND (reference sequence). CDR3 length: 17 amino acids. Trimming stripped 2 bases from V and 0 bases from J, with 11 bases between. CDR3 loop: CASSIIPSGSGANVLTF. CDR3 nucleotides: TGTGCCAGTAGTATAATCCCGAGTGGCTCTGGGGCCAACGTCCTGACTTTC.

To note about this clone: Additional DNA sequences in this sample encode the identical CDR3. The rearrangement links TRBV5-4 to TRBJ2-2; no firm D call. Germline CDR1 reads SGHNT; CDR2 reads YYREEE (reference sequence). The CDR3 consists of 15 residues. The germline V and J ends were trimmed by 0 bases and 1 base, with 7 bases remaining between them. The CDR3 nucleotides are TGTGCCAGCAGCTTGGGAGGAGTGAACACCGGGGAGCTGTTTTTT. Translated, it gives CASSLGGVNTGELFF.

This clone was picked up one time. The rearrangement links TRBV10-1 to TRBJ2-5; 10 bases line up with TRBD1. The V segment lost 5 bases and the J segment 4 bases; nucleotides outside the gene matches: 4. The CDR3 is 14 residues long. Germline CDR1 and CDR2: WNHNN and SYGVQD (reference sequence). CDR3 loop: CASSYRTGGETQYF. CDR3 sequence (DNA): TGCGCCAGCAGTTACCGGACAGGGGGAGAGACCCAGTACTTC.

This clone was picked up one time. This sequence joins TRBV27 and TRBJ2-3; a weak D match, TRBD2 (5 bases). This CDR3 is 14 amino acids long. Between the trimmed V and J ends, which lost 6 bases and 2 bases, there was a span of 12 bases. Germline CDR1 reads MNHEY; CDR2 reads SMNVEV (reference sequence). The CDR3 DNA reads as TGTGCCAGCAGCGAGCGGAGCCCCACAGATACGCAGTATTTT. Translated, it gives CASSERSPTDTQYF.

The rearrangement uses TRBV9 and TRBJ2-2; no clear D gene. CDR1 SGDLS and CDR2 YYNGEE come from the germline V gene. The CDR3 is made up of 14 amino acids. V shed 4 bases and J shed 5 bases, with 12 bases lying between them. The CDR3 sequence is CASSLAGLTGELFF. Here the CDR3 DNA reads TGTGCCAGCAGCCTCGCCGGGCTTACCGGGGAGCTGTTTTTT.

The rearrangement links TRBV7-2 to TRBJ1-4; perhaps TRBD1 as D (6 bases). Trimming shortened V by 1 base and J by 7 bases, and 13 bases separated the two germline ends. CDR1 is SGHTA and CDR2 is FQGNSA in the germline V gene. The CDR3 is 15 residues long. The CDR3 nucleotides read TGTGCCAGCAGCTTAGTAGGGGGAGTGGGTGAAAAACTGTTTTTT. Protein sequence: CASSLVGGVGEKLFF.

This chain connects TRBV7-2 to TRBJ2-3; no clear D. The CDR3 runs 14 residues. The V end was cut by 5 bases, the J end by 3 bases, with 12 bases between. From germline, CDR1 is SGHTA and CDR2 FQGNSA. This CDR3 is CASSTVGWTDTQYF. CDR3 DNA sequence: TGTGCCAGCAGCACTGTAGGGTGGACAGATACGCAGTATTTT.

On this clone itself: Distinct nucleotide sequences in the sample also encode this CDR3. The CDR3 region is CASSLGQGISYEQYF. The CDR3 region has the DNA TGTGCCAGCAGCCTCGGACAGGGGATTTCCTACGAGCAGTACTTC. This chain links TRBV5-6 with TRBJ2-7; TRBD1 matches 9 bases. V gave up 4 bases and J gave up 1 base; unmatched junction bases: 6. The CDR3 has 15 residues. Germline V gene sequence: CDR1 SGHDT, CDR2 YYEEEE.

This sequence joins TRBV6-1 and TRBJ1-1, with 9 bases aligning to TRBD1. Germline loops: CDR1 MNHNS, CDR2 SASEGT. V lost 6 bases to trimming and J lost 4 bases; unmatched junction nucleotides: 3. CDR3 length: 13 residues. The DNA of the CDR3 is TGTGCCAGCAGGGCACAGGGGGCCACTGAAGCTTTCTTT. Protein: CASRAQGATEAFF.

On this clone: The identical CDR3 is also encoded by other nucleotide sequences in the sample. The chain is built from TRBV9 and TRBJ2-1; 7 nucleotides align to TRBD2. Losses at the gene ends were 4 bases for V and 0 bases for J; bases not matched to a gene: 4. The CDR3 has 15 amino acids. Per the germline V gene, CDR1 is SGDLS and CDR2 is YYNGEE. CDR3 nucleotide sequence: TGTGCCAGCAGCAGCCGGGGGGACTCCTACAATGAGCAGTTCTTC. Translated, it gives CASSSRGDSYNEQFF.

In the case of this clone: Other DNA sequences in the sample encode the same CDR3. This chain joins TRBV28 and TRBJ2-7, with D hard to call. Germline V CDR1 and CDR2: MDHEN, SYDVKM. The germline V and J ends were trimmed by 1 base and 2 bases, with 6 bases remaining between them. The CDR3 length is 13 residues. CDR3 DNA: TGTGCCAGCAGTTTATCCCCTACCTACGAGCAGTACTTC. Residues: CASSLSPTYEQYF.

This clone was detected a few times. This rearrangement joins TRBV5-4 to TRBJ1-1; 8 bases fit TRBD1. The V segment lost 2 bases and the J segment 0 bases; nucleotides outside the gene matches: 3. CDR1 and CDR2 from the germline V gene are SGHNT and YYREEE (reference sequence). This CDR3 is 15 amino acids long. Here the CDR3 reads CASSFRTGLNTEAFF. For the CDR3, the DNA is TGTGCCAGCAGCTTCCGGACAGGGTTGAACACTGAAGCTTTCTTT.

The V gene is TRBV9, the J gene TRBJ1-2, with D hard to call. CDR1 is SGDLS, CDR2 YYNGEE, per germline. The CDR3 runs 16 residues. Between the trimmed V and J ends, which lost 0 bases and 2 bases, there was a span of 14 bases. Here the CDR3 reads CASSVGGTESNYGYTF. The CDR3 DNA reads TGTGCCAGCAGCGTAGGCGGAACAGAGTCGAACTATGGCTACACCTTC.

The gene calls are TRBV11-3 and TRBJ2-1, with D maybe TRBD2 (6 bases). V was shortened by 5 bases and J by 0 bases, with 17 bases between the two germline ends. CDR3 length equals 17 residues. The V gene's germline CDR1 is SGHNT and CDR2 YENEEA. CDR3 bases: TGTGCCAGCAGCCCTGGCGGCGGGGATAGCTCCTACAATGAGCAGTTCTTC. It specifies CASSPGGGDSSYNEQFF.

J is TRBJ2-7 and V is TRBV27, with D tentatively TRBD1 (6 bases). Trimming left V 7 bases short and J 5 bases short, with 21 bases between. Germline CDR1 and CDR2: MNHEY and SMNVEV (reference sequence). The CDR3 runs to 15 residues. The CDR3 DNA sequence: TGTGCCAGCAAAATAAGGGGGAAGGAGGCCCACGAGCAGTACTTC. Translated, it gives CASKIRGKEAHEQYF.

The rearrangement uses TRBV19 and TRBJ2-1; TRBD2 aligns across 8 bases. CDR1 LNHDA and CDR2 SQIVND come from the germline V gene (reference sequence). This CDR3 region has 15 residues. Trimming cost V 10 bases and J 2 bases; bases outside gene matches: 10. CDR3 protein: CAITRTSGPYNEQFF. In nucleotides, the CDR3 is TGTGCCATCACCAGAACTAGCGGTCCCTACAATGAGCAGTTCTTC.

This chain joins TRBV30 and TRBJ2-2; D call uncertain. Trimming took 2 bases from V and 2 from J, leaving 12 bases between them. Germline values: CDR1 GTSNPN, CDR2 SVGIG (reference sequence). The CDR3 runs 15 residues. The CDR3 spells CAWSRNGRNTGELFF. The CDR3, as DNA: TGTGCCTGGAGTCGGAACGGAAGAAACACCGGGGAGCTGTTTTTT.

This chain joins TRBV27 and TRBJ1-1, with D maybe TRBD1 (5 bases). Germline assignment: CDR1 MNHEY and CDR2 SMNVEV (reference sequence). Trimming shortened V by 6 bases and J by 8 bases, and 16 bases separated the two germline ends. CDR3 length: 13 residues. CDR3 loop: CASSYLGANEAFF. In DNA form, the CDR3 reads TGTGCCAGCAGCTACCTAGGGGCTAACGAAGCTTTCTTT.